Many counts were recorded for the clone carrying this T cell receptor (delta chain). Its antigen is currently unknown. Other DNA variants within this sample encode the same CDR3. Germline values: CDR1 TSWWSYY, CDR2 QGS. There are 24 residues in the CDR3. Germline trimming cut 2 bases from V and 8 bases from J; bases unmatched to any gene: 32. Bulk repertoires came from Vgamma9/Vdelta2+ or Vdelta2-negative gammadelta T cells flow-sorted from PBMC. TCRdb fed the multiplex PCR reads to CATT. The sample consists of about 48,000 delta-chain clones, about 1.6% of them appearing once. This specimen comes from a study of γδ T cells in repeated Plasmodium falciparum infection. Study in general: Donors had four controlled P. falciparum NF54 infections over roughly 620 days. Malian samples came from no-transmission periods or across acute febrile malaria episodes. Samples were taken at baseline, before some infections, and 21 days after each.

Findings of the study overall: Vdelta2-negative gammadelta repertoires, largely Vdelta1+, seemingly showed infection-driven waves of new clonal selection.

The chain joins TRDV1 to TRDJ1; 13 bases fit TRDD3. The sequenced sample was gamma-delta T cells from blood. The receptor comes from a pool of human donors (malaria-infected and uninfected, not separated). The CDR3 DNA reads TGTGCTCTTGGGGAATGGGGAACGACCCCGACTCCGAACTGGGGGATACGCGTCGGCCCCAAACTCATCTTT. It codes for CALGEWGTTPTPNWGIRVGPKLIF.